Following are 13 T cell receptor beta chains from one sample sequenced in a study of cytomegalovirus exposure and HLA in healthy donors. The PCR contained 60 Vbeta and 13 Jbeta primers. Sequenced by immunoSEQ multiplex PCR; TCRdb stores in-frame clones only, minus some. This sample carries some 130,000 clones, 65% to 80% of them seen once, and the ten largest clones take approximately 3.4%. The sequenced sample was PBMCs. The receptors originated from a middle-aged man in good health and CMV-seronegative.

This chain links TRBV21-1 with TRBJ1-2; the table gives TRBD1 as D, unverified against the DNA. TRBV21-1 is a documented pseudogene. The CDR3 sequence is 17 residues long. CDR3 in amino acids: CASSPRTGAVGFYGYTF. CDR3 bases: TGTGCCAGCAGCCCTCGGACAGGGGCTGTGGGGTTCTATGGCTACACCTTC.

This clone is a singleton in its sample. This sequence joins TRBV29-1 and TRBJ1-1; D is undetermined. Germline V gene sequence: CDR1 SQVTM, CDR2 ANQGSEA. Trimming shortened V by 1 base and J by 3 bases, and 9 bases separated the two germline ends. The CDR3 is 13 residues long. CDR3 sequence reads: CSVEVRLYTEAFF. In nucleotides, the CDR3 is TGCAGCGTTGAAGTGCGGTTGTACACTGAAGCTTTCTTT.

This chain connects TRBV6-4 to TRBJ2-2, with a tentative D call TRBD1 (6 bases). CDR1 is MRHNA, CDR2 SNTAGT, per germline. V gave up 4 bases and J gave up 7 bases, with 10 bases separating them. This CDR3 contains 13 residues. The CDR3 region has the DNA TGTGCCAGCAGTGGTCAGGGGTACGGGGAGCTGTTTTTT. This sequence encodes CASSGQGYGELFF.

The chain recombines TRBV7-2 with TRBJ2-7; no firm D call. V was pared by 1 base and J by 2 bases, with 12 bases between. CDR3 size: 15 residues. Per the germline V gene, CDR1 is SGHTA and CDR2 is FQGNSA. The CDR3 DNA reads as TGTGCCAGCAGCTTAGTTTCGGGTAGTACCTACGAGCAGTACTTC. Its translation: CASSLVSGSTYEQYF.

The chain recombines TRBV12-2 with TRBJ2-1; the DNA was not compared with TRBD2, the D call given in the table. TRBV12-2 is a known pseudogene. The CDR3 runs to 13 residues. The CDR3 spells CTFSSGIDNEQFF. Here the CDR3 DNA reads TGTACCTTCTCGAGCGGGATAGACAATGAGCAGTTCTTC.

V usage is TRBV30 and J usage is TRBJ2-7; D not certain. V was clipped by 4 bases and J by 2 bases, with 9 bases between them. The CDR3 is 12 amino acids. From germline, CDR1 is GTSNPN and CDR2 SVGIG (reference sequence). The CDR3 DNA reads as TGTGCCTGGACGACAAGTGCCTACGAGCAGTACTTC. This codes for CAWTTSAYEQYF.

V gene TRBV19 combines with J gene TRBJ2-5, with 7 bases lining up with TRBD2. The germline gives CDR1 LNHDA, CDR2 SQIVND (reference sequence). This CDR3 is 15 amino acids long. V shed 3 bases and J 3 bases; nucleotides not matched to a gene: 7. In DNA, the CDR3 is TGTGCCAGTAGTATTGTAAGGCGGGAGAAAGAGACCCAGTACTTC. This translates into CASSIVRREKETQYF.

This clone was detected only a few times. V is TRBV15 and J is TRBJ1-1; D is unclear. Germline CDR1 reads LNHNV; CDR2 reads YYDKDF (reference sequence). The CDR3 runs 14 residues. V was trimmed by 1 base and J by 4 bases, leaving 10 bases between them. The CDR3 protein is CATSRVGEGTEAFF. The CDR3 DNA is TGTGCCACCAGCAGAGTTGGGGAGGGCACTGAAGCTTTCTTT.

This clone was seen just once. The CDR3 coding sequence is TGTGCCAGCAGCGTAGACCCTAGTACATTCTACGAGCAGTACTTC. Its translation: CASSVDPSTFYEQYF. This sequence joins TRBV9 and TRBJ2-7; D gene uncertain. The CDR3 spans 15 residues. V gave up 0 bases and J gave up 3 bases, with 13 bases separating them. Germline V gene lookup returns CDR1 SGDLS and CDR2 YYNGEE.

The chain recombines TRBV27 with TRBJ2-7, with D possibly matching TRBD2 (5 bases). The CDR3 covers 15 residues. Germline CDR1 reads MNHEY; CDR2 reads SMNVEV (reference sequence). V lost 8 bases and J 2 bases, leaving 19 bases between the germline ends. CDR3 amino acids: CASASRQERAYEQYF. The CDR3, as DNA: TGTGCCAGCGCGTCCCGTCAGGAGAGGGCCTACGAGCAGTACTTC.

The genes are TRBV6-5 and TRBJ2-3; no clear D. This CDR3 region has 14 residues. CDR1 and CDR2 from the germline V gene are MNHEY and SVGAGI. Trimming took 2 bases from V and 0 from J, leaving 6 bases between them. This CDR3 is CASSYMSSTDTQYF. The CDR3 nucleotides are TGTGCCAGCAGTTACATGTCTAGCACAGATACGCAGTATTTT.

The genes are TRBV14 and TRBJ2-3, with D uncertain. In germline, CDR1 is SGHDN, CDR2 FVKESK. This CDR3 comprises 15 residues. Trimming stripped 0 bases from V and 0 bases from J, with 7 bases between. The CDR3 region has the DNA TGTGCCAGCAGCCAAGAGGCTCTTAGCACAGATACGCAGTATTTT. Protein product: CASSQEALSTDTQYF.

Turning to this clone: This same CDR3 is encoded by further DNA sequences in the sample. J is TRBJ1-4 and V is TRBV7-2; 7 bases map to TRBD1. The J segment lost 3 bases and the V segment lost 5 bases, leaving 3 bases of the junction unmatched. Looked up from germline, CDR1 is SGHTA and CDR2 is FQGNSA. The CDR3 has 14 amino acids. CDR3: CASSPDRANEKLFF. As DNA, the CDR3 is TGTGCCAGCAGCCCCGACAGGGCTAATGAAAAACTGTTTTTT.